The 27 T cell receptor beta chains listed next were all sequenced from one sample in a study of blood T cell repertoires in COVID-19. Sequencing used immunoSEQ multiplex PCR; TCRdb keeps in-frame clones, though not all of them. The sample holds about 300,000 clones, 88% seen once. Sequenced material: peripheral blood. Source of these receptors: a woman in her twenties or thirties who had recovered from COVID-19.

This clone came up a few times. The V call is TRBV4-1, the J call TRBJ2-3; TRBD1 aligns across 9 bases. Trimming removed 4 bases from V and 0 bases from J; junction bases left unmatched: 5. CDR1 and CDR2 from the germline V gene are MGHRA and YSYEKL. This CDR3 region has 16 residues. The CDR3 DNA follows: TGCGCCAGCAGCCGGGACAGGGATAGGAGCACAGATACGCAGTATTTT. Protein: CASSRDRDRSTDTQYF.

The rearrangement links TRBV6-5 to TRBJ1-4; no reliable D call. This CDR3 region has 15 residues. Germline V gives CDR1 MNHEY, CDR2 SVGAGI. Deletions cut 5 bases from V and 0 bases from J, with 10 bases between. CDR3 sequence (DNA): TGTGCCAGCAGTCGGGTCCGTGCAACTAATGAAAAACTGTTTTTT. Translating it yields CASSRVRATNEKLFF.

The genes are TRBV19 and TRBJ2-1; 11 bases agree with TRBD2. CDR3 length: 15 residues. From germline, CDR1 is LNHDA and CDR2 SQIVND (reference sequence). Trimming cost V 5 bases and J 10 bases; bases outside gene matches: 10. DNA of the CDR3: TGTGCCAGTAGTTCACTAGCGGGGGCCCCCGGGGAGCAGTTCTTC. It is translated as CASSSLAGAPGEQFF.

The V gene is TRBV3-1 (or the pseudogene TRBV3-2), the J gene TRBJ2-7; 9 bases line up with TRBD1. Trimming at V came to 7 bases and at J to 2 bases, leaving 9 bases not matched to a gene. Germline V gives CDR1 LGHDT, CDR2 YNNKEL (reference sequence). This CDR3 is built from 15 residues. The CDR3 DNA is TGTGCCAGCACCTTACAGGGGGCGCAGCCCTACGAGCAGTACTTC. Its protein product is CASTLQGAQPYEQYF.

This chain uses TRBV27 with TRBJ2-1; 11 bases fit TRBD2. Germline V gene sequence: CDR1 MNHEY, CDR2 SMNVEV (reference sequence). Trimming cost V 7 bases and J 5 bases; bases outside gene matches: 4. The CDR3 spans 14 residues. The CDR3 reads CASKTSGAHNEQFF. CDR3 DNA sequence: TGTGCCAGCAAGACTAGCGGGGCTCACAATGAGCAGTTCTTC.

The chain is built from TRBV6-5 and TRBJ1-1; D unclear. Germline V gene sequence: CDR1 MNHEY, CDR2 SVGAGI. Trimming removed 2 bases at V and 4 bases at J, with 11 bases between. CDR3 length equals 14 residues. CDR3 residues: CASSYKSGVTEAFF. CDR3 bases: TGTGCCAGCAGTTACAAGAGTGGTGTCACTGAAGCTTTCTTT.

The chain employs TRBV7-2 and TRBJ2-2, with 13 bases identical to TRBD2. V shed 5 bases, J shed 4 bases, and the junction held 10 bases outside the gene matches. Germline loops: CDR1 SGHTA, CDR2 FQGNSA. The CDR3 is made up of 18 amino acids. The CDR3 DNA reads TGTGCCAGCAGCACAGGACTAGCGGGGGCCTCGGGCACCGGGGAGCTGTTTTTT. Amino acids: CASSTGLAGASGTGELFF.

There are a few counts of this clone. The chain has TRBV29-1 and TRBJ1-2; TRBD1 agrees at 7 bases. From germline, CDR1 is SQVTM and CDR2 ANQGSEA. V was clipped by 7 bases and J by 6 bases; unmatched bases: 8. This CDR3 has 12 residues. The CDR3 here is CSGSQTGDGYTF. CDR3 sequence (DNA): TGCAGCGGGTCCCAAACAGGGGATGGCTACACCTTC.

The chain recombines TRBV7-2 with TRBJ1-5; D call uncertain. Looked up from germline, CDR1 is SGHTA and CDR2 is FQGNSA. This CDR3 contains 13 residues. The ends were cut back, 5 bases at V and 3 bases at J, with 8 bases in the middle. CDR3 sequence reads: CASSPSINQPQHF. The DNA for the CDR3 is TGTGCCAGCAGCCCCAGTATCAATCAGCCCCAGCATTTT.

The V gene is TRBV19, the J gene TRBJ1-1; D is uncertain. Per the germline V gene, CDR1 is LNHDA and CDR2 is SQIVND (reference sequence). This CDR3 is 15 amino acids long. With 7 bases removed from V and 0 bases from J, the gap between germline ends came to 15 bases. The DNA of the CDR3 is TGTGCCAGTACCCTCTCACACATCTTGAACACTGAAGCTTTCTTT. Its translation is CASTLSHILNTEAFF.

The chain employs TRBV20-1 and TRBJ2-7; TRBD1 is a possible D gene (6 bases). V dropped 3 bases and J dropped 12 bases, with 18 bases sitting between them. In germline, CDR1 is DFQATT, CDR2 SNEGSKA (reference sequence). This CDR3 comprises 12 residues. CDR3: CSASKQGAGGYF. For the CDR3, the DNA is TGCAGTGCTAGTAAACAGGGAGCTGGGGGGTACTTC.

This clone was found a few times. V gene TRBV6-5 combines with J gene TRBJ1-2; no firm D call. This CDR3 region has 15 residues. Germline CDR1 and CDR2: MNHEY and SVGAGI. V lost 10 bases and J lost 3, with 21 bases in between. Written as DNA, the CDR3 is TGTGCCACCTCTTCTCAGGCCGCAGGTGACTATGGCTACACCTTC. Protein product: CATSSQAAGDYGYTF.

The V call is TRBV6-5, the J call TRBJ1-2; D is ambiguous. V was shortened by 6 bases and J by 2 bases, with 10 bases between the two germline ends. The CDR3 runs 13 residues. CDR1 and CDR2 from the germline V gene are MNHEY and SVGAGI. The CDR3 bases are TGTGCCAGCAGAGTCACAGAGAACTATGGCTACACCTTC. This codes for CASRVTENYGYTF.

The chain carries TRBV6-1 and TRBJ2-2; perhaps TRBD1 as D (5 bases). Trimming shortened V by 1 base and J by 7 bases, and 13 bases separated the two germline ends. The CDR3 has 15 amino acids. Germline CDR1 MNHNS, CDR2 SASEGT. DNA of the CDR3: TGTGCCAGCAGTGAAGTCGGACACTGGGGCGGGGAGCTGTTTTTT. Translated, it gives CASSEVGHWGGELFF.

The CDR3 loop is CATSDVRGWEAGELFF. The CDR3 DNA sequence: TGTGCCACCAGTGACGTTCGAGGGTGGGAAGCCGGGGAGCTGTTTTTT. The V gene is TRBV24-1, the J gene TRBJ2-2; tentatively, D is TRBD2 (5 bases). CDR1 KGHDR and CDR2 SFDVKD come from the germline V gene. CDR3 length equals 16 residues. V was trimmed by 4 bases and J by 6 bases, leaving 17 bases between them.

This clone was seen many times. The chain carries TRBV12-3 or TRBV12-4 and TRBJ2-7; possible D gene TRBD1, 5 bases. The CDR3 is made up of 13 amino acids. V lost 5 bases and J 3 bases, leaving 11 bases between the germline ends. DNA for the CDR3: TGTGCCAGCAGTACCCGACAGTTCTACGAGCAGTACTTC. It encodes CASSTRQFYEQYF.

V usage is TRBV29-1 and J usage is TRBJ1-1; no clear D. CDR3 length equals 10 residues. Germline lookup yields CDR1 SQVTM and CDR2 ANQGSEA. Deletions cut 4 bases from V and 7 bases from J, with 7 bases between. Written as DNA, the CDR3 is TGCAGCGTTGGGCCGGGTGAAGCTTTCTTT. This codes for CSVGPGEAFF.

Here the CDR3 reads CASSLGQGTDTEAFF. In DNA form, the CDR3 reads TGTGCCAGCAGCTTAGGACAGGGCACGGACACTGAAGCTTTCTTT. This chain links TRBV5-4 with TRBJ1-1, with 8 nucleotides matching TRBD1. V gave up 2 bases and J gave up 3 bases; unmatched junction bases: 6. Looked up from germline, CDR1 is SGHNT and CDR2 is YYREEE (reference sequence). CDR3 length: 15 residues.

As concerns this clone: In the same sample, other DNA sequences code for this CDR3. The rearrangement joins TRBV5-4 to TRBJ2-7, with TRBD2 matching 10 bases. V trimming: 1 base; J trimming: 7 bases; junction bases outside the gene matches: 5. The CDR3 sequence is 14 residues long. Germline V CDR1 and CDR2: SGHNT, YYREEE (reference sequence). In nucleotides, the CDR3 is TGTGCCAGCAGCTTGCTAGCGGGGGAAGGGGAGCAGTACTTC. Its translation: CASSLLAGEGEQYF.

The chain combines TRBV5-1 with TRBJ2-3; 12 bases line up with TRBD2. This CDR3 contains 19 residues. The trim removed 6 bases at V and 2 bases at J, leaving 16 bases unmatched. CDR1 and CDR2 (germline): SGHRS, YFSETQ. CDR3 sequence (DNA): TGCGCCAGCAATCCATCCGGACTAGCGGGGCCTTGGGACACAGATACGCAGTATTTT. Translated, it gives CASNPSGLAGPWDTDTQYF.

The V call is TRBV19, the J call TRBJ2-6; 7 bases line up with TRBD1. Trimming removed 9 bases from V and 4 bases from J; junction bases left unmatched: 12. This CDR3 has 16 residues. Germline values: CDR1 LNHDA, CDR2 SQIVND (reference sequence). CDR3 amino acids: CASRRRDRVGANVLTF. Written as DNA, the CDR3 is TGTGCCAGCCGTAGAAGAGACAGGGTCGGGGCCAACGTCCTGACTTTC.

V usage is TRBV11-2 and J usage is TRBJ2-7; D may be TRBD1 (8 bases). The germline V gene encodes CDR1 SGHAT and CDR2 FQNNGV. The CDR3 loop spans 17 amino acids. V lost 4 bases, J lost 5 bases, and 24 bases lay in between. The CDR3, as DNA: TGTGCCAGCAGCTCACCCACAGGGGGGGCCACCCGGGACGAGCAGTACTTC. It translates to CASSSPTGGATRDEQYF.

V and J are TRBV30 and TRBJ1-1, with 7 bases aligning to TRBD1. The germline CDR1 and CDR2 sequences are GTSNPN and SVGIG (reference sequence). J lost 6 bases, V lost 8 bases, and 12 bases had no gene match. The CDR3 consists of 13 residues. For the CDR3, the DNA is TGTGCCAGAACAGGGGAAGCCAACTCTGAAGCTTTCTTT. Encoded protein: CARTGEANSEAFF.

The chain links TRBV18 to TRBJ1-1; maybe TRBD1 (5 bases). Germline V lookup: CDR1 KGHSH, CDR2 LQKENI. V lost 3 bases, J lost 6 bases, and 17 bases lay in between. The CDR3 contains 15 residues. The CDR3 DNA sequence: TGTGCCAGCTCACCCCAACAATTCGGGGGGGCTGAAGCTTTCTTT. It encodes CASSPQQFGGAEAFF.

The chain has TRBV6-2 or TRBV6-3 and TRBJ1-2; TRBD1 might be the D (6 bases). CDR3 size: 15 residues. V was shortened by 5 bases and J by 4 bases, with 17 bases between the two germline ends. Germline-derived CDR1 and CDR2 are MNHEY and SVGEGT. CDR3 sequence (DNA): TGTGCCAGCAGTATCACCTCGGACAGCTTCTATGGCTACACCTTC. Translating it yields CASSITSDSFYGYTF.

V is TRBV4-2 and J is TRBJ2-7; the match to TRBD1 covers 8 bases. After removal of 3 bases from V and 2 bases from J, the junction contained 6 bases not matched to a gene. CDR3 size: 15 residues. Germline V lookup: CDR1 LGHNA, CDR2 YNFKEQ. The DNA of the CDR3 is TGTGCCAGCAGCCATGAGGACAGGGAAGCCTACGAGCAGTACTTC. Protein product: CASSHEDREAYEQYF.

This chain's CDR3 is CASSSDRGSREKLFF. CDR3 DNA sequence: TGTGCCAGCAGCTCCGACAGGGGCAGTAGGGAAAAACTGTTTTTT. V and J are TRBV5-6 and TRBJ1-4, with TRBD1 identical over 8 bases. V lost 3 bases to trimming and J lost 8 bases; unmatched junction nucleotides: 9. CDR3 size: 15 residues. The germline V gene encodes CDR1 SGHDT and CDR2 YYEEEE.